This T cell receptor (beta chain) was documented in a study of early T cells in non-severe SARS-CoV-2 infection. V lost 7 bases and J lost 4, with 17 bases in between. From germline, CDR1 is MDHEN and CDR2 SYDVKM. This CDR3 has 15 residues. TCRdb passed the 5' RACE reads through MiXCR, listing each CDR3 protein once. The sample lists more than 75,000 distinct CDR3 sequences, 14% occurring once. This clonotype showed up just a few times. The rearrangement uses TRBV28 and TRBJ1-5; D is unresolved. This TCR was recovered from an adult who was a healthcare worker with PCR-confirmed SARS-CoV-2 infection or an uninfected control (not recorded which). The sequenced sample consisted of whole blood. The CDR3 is CASTNSGRINQPQHF. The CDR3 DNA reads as TGTGCCAGCACCAACTCAGGACGGATAAATCAGCCCCAGCATTTT.